Below, 12 T cell receptor beta chains from the same sample are listed, as sequenced in a study of cytomegalovirus exposure and HLA in healthy donors. Primers: 60 Vbeta forward and 13 Jbeta reverse. Assay used: immunoSEQ multiplex PCR; TCRdb lists only in-frame clones, some missing. The table lists under 150,000 clones, roughly 84% of them singletons. The source material was PBMCs. Receptors were obtained from a boy aged 2 to 9 in good health and CMV-seronegative.

The gene calls are TRBV6-5 and TRBJ2-3; TRBD1 matches 9 bases. The germline gives CDR1 MNHEY, CDR2 SVGAGI. The trim removed 6 bases at V and 2 bases at J, leaving 6 bases unmatched. The CDR3 has 15 amino acids. The CDR3 here is CASSSGTGYTDTQYF. The CDR3 DNA is TGTGCCAGCAGCTCCGGGACAGGGTACACAGATACGCAGTATTTT.

This chain links TRBV5-5 with TRBJ1-2, with no clear D. CDR1 and CDR2 (germline): SGHKS, YYEKEE (reference sequence). The CDR3 length is 15 residues. The V and J ends lost 4 bases and 4 bases respectively, with 17 bases between them. CDR3: CASSPVGWGVYGYTF. Written as DNA, the CDR3 is TGTGCCAGCAGCCCAGTTGGTTGGGGAGTCTATGGCTACACCTTC.

The CDR3 nucleotides read TGTGCCAGCAGCAGCAATGAGGACTTCTCTGGAAACACCATATATTTT. Its protein product is CASSSNEDFSGNTIYF. The V and J genes are TRBV7-9 and TRBJ1-3; no clear D. Trimming removed 5 bases from V and 0 bases from J, with 14 bases in between. There are 16 residues in the CDR3. CDR1 and CDR2 (germline): SEHNR, FQNEAQ (reference sequence).

CDR3 in DNA: TGTGCCTCATCCCTTGAGGGACAGCCCCAGCATTTT. Translated, it gives CASSLEGQPQHF. The chain joins TRBV10-3 to TRBJ1-5; no firm D call. Trimming left V 11 bases short and J 7 bases short, with 15 bases between. This CDR3 spans 12 amino acids. Germline V lookup: CDR1 ENHRY, CDR2 SYGVKD.

The rearrangement links TRBV5-1 to TRBJ1-6; TRBD1 might be the D (6 bases). Looked up from germline, CDR1 is SGHRS and CDR2 is YFSETQ. The CDR3 covers 14 residues. With 0 bases removed from V and 5 bases from J, the gap between germline ends came to 6 bases. As DNA, the CDR3 is TGCGCCAGCAGCTTGGGACAGGATAATTCACCCCTCCACTTT. It is translated as CASSLGQDNSPLHF.

The chain couples TRBV7-9 to TRBJ1-1; no clear D. This CDR3 contains 14 residues. Looked up from germline, CDR1 is SEHNR and CDR2 is FQNEAQ (reference sequence). Trimming removed 1 base at V and 0 bases at J, with 6 bases between. For the CDR3, the DNA is TGTGCCAGCAGCTTAGGGCGGTTGAACACTGAAGCTTTCTTT. It is translated as CASSLGRLNTEAFF.

The rearrangement links TRBV7-9 to TRBJ2-4; the D gene is possibly TRBD1 (7 bases). The V end lost 6 bases, the J end lost 0 bases, and 15 bases lay between the germline ends. Germline loops: CDR1 SEHNR, CDR2 FQNEAQ (reference sequence). The CDR3 is 16 residues long. CDR3 loop: CASRPTGEEAKNIQYF. The CDR3 DNA follows: TGTGCCAGCAGGCCCACAGGGGAGGAAGCCAAAAACATTCAGTACTTC.

CDR3 loop: CASHWAVAGGNTGELFF. DNA of the CDR3: TGCGCCAGCCACTGGGCCGTAGCGGGAGGAAACACCGGGGAGCTGTTTTTT. The chain has TRBV5-1 and TRBJ2-2; 10 bases fit TRBD2. The V gene's germline CDR1 is SGHRS and CDR2 YFSETQ. V shed 7 bases, J shed 2 bases, and the junction held 11 bases outside the gene matches. The CDR3 length is 17 residues.

This clone occurred a few times. This chain connects TRBV25-1 to TRBJ2-3, with TRBD2 matching 10 bases. This CDR3 is 18 amino acids long. J was trimmed by 1 base and V by 0 bases; bases with no gene match: 7. Per germline, CDR1 MGHDK and CDR2 SYGVNS. CDR3 amino acids: CASSEYFPTSGGTDTQYF. The CDR3 DNA follows: TGTGCCAGCAGTGAATATTTCCCCACTAGCGGGGGCACAGATACGCAGTATTTT.

The chain has TRBV5-4 and TRBJ2-3; 8 positions agree with TRBD1. Germline V gives CDR1 SGHNT, CDR2 YYREEE (reference sequence). This CDR3 region has 14 residues. J gave up 5 bases and V 4 bases, and 6 bases lay outside the gene matches. Here the CDR3 DNA reads TGTGCCAGCAGCCGTATCGGGACAGGAGATACGCAGTATTTT. Protein: CASSRIGTGDTQYF.

This chain uses TRBV28 with TRBJ2-3, with TRBD2 identical over 9 bases. The CDR3 has 15 residues. Per germline, CDR1 MDHEN and CDR2 SYDVKM. The V gene end was trimmed by 6 bases and the J gene end by 9 bases; junction bases not matched to a gene: 13. The CDR3 DNA is TGTGCCAGCAGCCCCGCGGGAGGGCCGGGTGGAACGCAGTATTTT. This gives the protein CASSPAGGPGGTQYF.

V and J are TRBV6-1 and TRBJ1-1; D remains ambiguous. Germline V gives CDR1 MNHNS, CDR2 SASEGT. Trimming left V 10 bases short and J 2 bases short, with 11 bases between. The CDR3 covers 12 residues. The chain's CDR3 is CANERVNTEAFF. Written as DNA, the CDR3 is TGTGCCAATGAGAGGGTCAACACTGAAGCTTTCTTT.